This passage covers 27 T cell receptor beta chains from one sample sequenced in a study of identical twins (dated by TCRdb to about 2016). Library method: 5' RACE. The instrument was an Illumina HiSeq 2000. TCRdb itself trimmed the public reads at Q25 with fastp, ran MiXCR and retained productive beta chains. Under each unique CDR3 protein, matching rows form one entry showing the most common genes and DNA. This sample gives around 480,000 distinct CDR3 sequences in total; 13% to 15% of them show up just once. The biggest ten clones account for approximately 0.52% of the sample. These data were likewise used in another study, on yellow fever vaccine responses in identical twins.

Sample: CD4+ T cells sorted from blood. The receptors here all came from a woman aged 18-29 years in good health.

This clonotype turned up a few times. V and J are TRBV18 and TRBJ2-1; D remains ambiguous. Trimming stripped 0 bases from V and 8 bases from J, with 8 bases between. CDR1 and CDR2 from the germline V gene are KGHSH and LQKENI. This CDR3 comprises 13 residues. This chain's CDR3 is CASSPPTFDEQFF. The DNA for the CDR3 is TGTGCCAGCTCACCACCGACGTTTGATGAGCAGTTCTTC.

This clonotype has just a few counts. This rearrangement joins TRBV12-3 or TRBV12-4 to TRBJ2-5; 10 bases map to TRBD1. V trimming: 5 bases; J trimming: 1 base; junction bases outside the gene matches: 1. The CDR3 has 14 residues. This chain's CDR3 is CASSGQGGQETQYF. The CDR3 DNA reads TGTGCCAGCAGTGGACAGGGGGGCCAAGAGACCCAGTACTTC.

In this sample, this clonotype turned up a few times. A junction end diverges from the germline sequence, so it may reflect a read error. The genes are TRBV2 and TRBJ2-3; D gene unclear. The CDR3 extends over 14 amino acids. Per the germline V gene, CDR1 is SNHLY and CDR2 is FYNNEI. The CDR3 nucleotides are TGCGCCAGCAGTCCCGTCCGGCCCCCAGATACGCAGTATTTT. Translating it yields CASSPVRPPDTQYF.

V and J are TRBV18 and TRBJ1-1; tentative D call: TRBD1 (6 bases). V lost 4 bases and J 6 bases, leaving 15 bases between the germline ends. Germline CDR1 and CDR2: KGHSH and LQKENI. The CDR3 totals 14 residues. The CDR3 DNA reads as TGTGCCAGCTCACTAGGTTGGACAGTGGCTGAAGCTTTCTTT. It encodes CASSLGWTVAEAFF.

This clonotype was detected ten times or more. One end of the junction fails to match germline, which may point to a read error. The chain couples TRBV5-1 to TRBJ2-1; 8 bases agree with TRBD2. The CDR3 consists of 14 residues. The germline V gene encodes CDR1 SGHRS and CDR2 YFSETQ. The CDR3 reads CASNSGGTNPQSVF. In nucleotides, the CDR3 is TGCGCCAGCAACTCGGGGGGGACTAACCCCCAGTCAGTCTTC.

The genes are TRBV25-1 and TRBJ1-1; TRBD1 matches 9 bases. The V segment lost 2 bases and the J segment 1 base; nucleotides outside the gene matches: 5. The CDR3 extends over 16 amino acids. Germline-derived CDR1 and CDR2 are MGHDK and SYGVNS. CDR3 region: CASSEPLGQGNTEAFF. DNA for the CDR3: TGTGCCAGCAGTGAACCATTGGGACAGGGGAACACTGAAGCTTTCTTT.

This clonotype has a handful of counts. The chain couples TRBV3-1 to TRBJ2-3; 9 bases match TRBD2. CDR3 length: 15 amino acids. From germline, CDR1 is LGHDT and CDR2 YNNKEL (reference sequence). J lost 2 bases, V lost 6 bases, and 6 bases had no gene match. The CDR3 DNA reads TGTGCCAGCAGACGGACTAGCGAACACACAGATACGCAGTATTTT. Its translation: CASRRTSEHTDTQYF.

This clonotype has a handful of counts. This chain connects TRBV2 to TRBJ2-2; no clear D gene. Germline V gene sequence: CDR1 SNHLY, CDR2 FYNNEI. The CDR3 has 16 residues. With 0 bases removed from V and 1 base from J, the gap between germline ends came to 9 bases. The DNA for the CDR3 is TGTGCCAGCAGTGAAGCGCGGCAGCGGAACACCGGGGAGCTGTTTTTT. Translation gives CASSEARQRNTGELFF.

This chain uses TRBV9 with TRBJ1-6; D remains unclear. CDR3 length equals 14 residues. Germline values: CDR1 SGDLS, CDR2 YYNGEE. V was trimmed by 4 bases and J by 6 bases, leaving 11 bases between them. In DNA form, the CDR3 reads TGTGCCAGCAGCTTGGGGTTTGGTAATTCACCCCTCCACTTT. Translating gives CASSLGFGNSPLHF.

This chain's CDR3 is CASSLMISDTQYF. CDR3 sequence (DNA): TGTGCCAGCAGCTTAATGATTTCAGATACGCAGTATTTT. V and J are TRBV7-3 and TRBJ2-3; D remains ambiguous. The CDR3 is 13 amino acids. Per germline, CDR1 SGHTA and CDR2 FQGTGA. Trimming took off 1 base at V and 4 bases at J, with 6 bases between the two ends.

This clonotype was observed a handful of times. The chain is built from TRBV3-1 and TRBJ2-3, with TRBD2 identical over 8 bases. The V gene end was trimmed by 5 bases and the J gene end by 2 bases; junction bases not matched to a gene: 9. This CDR3 has 16 amino acids. Germline V gives CDR1 LGHDT, CDR2 YNNKEL (reference sequence). The CDR3 protein is CASSYRGGRTTDTQYF. The CDR3, as DNA: TGTGCCAGCAGCTACCGCGGGGGGCGGACCACAGATACGCAGTATTTT.

This clonotype was counted only a few times. The CDR3 loop reads CASSLQVLSGANVLTF. The CDR3 region has the DNA TGTGCCAGCAGTTTGCAGGTTCTCTCTGGGGCCAACGTCCTGACTTTC. The chain uses TRBV6-5 and TRBJ2-6; D remains ambiguous. V was shortened by 4 bases and J by 0 bases, with 10 bases between the two germline ends. The CDR3 is made up of 16 amino acids. The V gene's germline CDR1 is MNHEY and CDR2 SVGAGI.

This clonotype was detected a few times. The chain has TRBV20-1 and TRBJ2-7; no definite D call. The CDR3 loop spans 12 amino acids. Germline assignment: CDR1 DFQATT and CDR2 SNEGSKA (reference sequence). The V end was cut by 5 bases, the J end by 4 bases, with 12 bases between. This chain's CDR3 is CSAGPGFYEQYF. Here the CDR3 DNA reads TGCAGTGCTGGACCCGGGTTTTACGAGCAGTACTTC.

The table lists this clonotype with a few counts. V is TRBV12-3 or TRBV12-4 and J is TRBJ1-5; D gene uncertain. The V end was cut by 3 bases, the J end by 6 bases, with 6 bases between. This CDR3 has 12 amino acids. The CDR3 here is CASSFPPQPQHF. For the CDR3, the DNA is TGTGCCAGCAGTTTTCCCCCTCAGCCCCAGCATTTT.

This clonotype was seen ten or more times. The J gene is TRBJ2-7, the V gene TRBV7-9; possibly TRBD1 for D (6 bases). The V end lost 6 bases, the J end lost 4 bases, and 16 bases lay between the germline ends. Germline-derived CDR1 and CDR2 are SEHNR and FQNEAQ (reference sequence). The CDR3 runs 14 residues. CDR3 amino acids: CASSTGTSLYEQYF. The CDR3 DNA is TGTGCCAGCAGTACCGGGACAAGTCTTTACGAGCAGTACTTC.

In its sample, this clonotype was seen many times. V usage is TRBV12-3 or TRBV12-4 and J usage is TRBJ2-1; no reliable D call. V was trimmed by 7 bases and J by 0 bases, leaving 13 bases between them. This CDR3 comprises 15 residues. In DNA form, the CDR3 reads TGTGCCAGCACCCCTGTTAGTCTCTCCTACAATGAGCAGTTCTTC. Translation gives CASTPVSLSYNEQFF.

This rearrangement joins TRBV2 to TRBJ2-5; the match to TRBD1 covers 7 bases. V was clipped by 6 bases and J by 2 bases; unmatched bases: 6. Germline assignment: CDR1 SNHLY and CDR2 FYNNEI. CDR3 size: 14 residues. CDR3 bases: TGTGCCAGCAGGGCACAGGGGCTACAAGAGACCCAGTACTTC. It encodes CASRAQGLQETQYF.

This clonotype came up a few times. The genes are TRBV5-5 and TRBJ2-1; TRBD2 matches at 9 bases. Looked up from germline, CDR1 is SGHKS and CDR2 is YYEKEE (reference sequence). The CDR3 is made up of 16 amino acids. Unmatched junction bases numbered 9, after V lost 1 base and J lost 7 bases. The CDR3 here is CASSLKASGIGNEQFF. In DNA form, the CDR3 reads TGTGCCAGCAGCTTGAAGGCTAGCGGGATTGGTAATGAGCAGTTCTTC.

This clonotype was observed a few times. The chain joins TRBV30 to TRBJ2-7; 7 nucleotides line up with TRBD2. Trimming took 0 bases from V and 6 from J; bases not matched to a gene: 11. The CDR3 contains 15 residues. Looked up from germline, CDR1 is GTSNPN and CDR2 is SVGIG (reference sequence). The CDR3 DNA follows: TGTGCCTGGAGTGTATTGGTGGCGGGAGCGAGCGAGCAGTACTTC. This translates into CAWSVLVAGASEQYF.

This clonotype was seen a handful of times. The chain uses TRBV20-1 and TRBJ2-5; 7 bases match TRBD2. Germline trimming cut 4 bases from V and 2 bases from J; bases unmatched to any gene: 13. The CDR3 runs to 16 residues. Germline V CDR1 and CDR2: DFQATT, SNEGSKA (reference sequence). In DNA, the CDR3 is TGCAGTGCTAAGCGGGACGCCCTAGGTGAGCAAGAGACCCAGTACTTC. Residues: CSAKRDALGEQETQYF.

The genes are TRBV4-2 and TRBJ2-4, with 7 positions matching TRBD1. The CDR3 spans 17 residues. The germline V gene has CDR1 LGHNA and CDR2 YNFKEQ. After removal of 4 bases from V and 4 bases from J, the junction contained 13 bases not matched to a gene. The CDR3 sequence is CASSPQVRGIEKNIQYF. CDR3 bases: TGTGCCAGCAGCCCACAAGTCAGGGGGATAGAAAAAAACATTCAGTACTTC.

Here the CDR3 reads CSARGHVSSPLHF. Here the CDR3 DNA reads TGCAGTGCTAGAGGACATGTTTCTTCACCCCTCCACTTT. The V gene is TRBV20-1, the J gene TRBJ1-6; the D is unclear. Germline loops: CDR1 DFQATT, CDR2 SNEGSKA (reference sequence). Between the trimmed V and J ends, which lost 1 base and 9 bases, there was a span of 10 bases. The CDR3 has 13 amino acids.

This clonotype was counted a few times. This rearrangement joins TRBV20-1 to TRBJ1-2, with D possibly being TRBD1 (5 bases). V lost 1 base and J 7 bases, leaving 13 bases between the germline ends. The CDR3 consists of 13 residues. Germline V lookup: CDR1 DFQATT, CDR2 SNEGSKA (reference sequence). CDR3 coding DNA: TGCAGTGCTAGAGTCCCGGGGGGAGGTGGCTACACCTTC. As protein: CSARVPGGGGYTF.

Here the CDR3 reads CASSATQGNTDTQYF. DNA for the CDR3: TGTGCCAGCAGTGCCACCCAGGGGAACACAGATACGCAGTATTTT. The chain uses TRBV25-1 and TRBJ2-3, with a possible D match to TRBD1 (6 bases). The CDR3 runs to 15 residues. V shed 4 bases and J shed 2 bases, with 13 bases lying between them. Per the germline V gene, CDR1 is MGHDK and CDR2 is SYGVNS. The full variable domain, its missing parts supplied by reference TRBV25-1 and TRBJ2-3, is EADIYQTPRYLVIGTGKKITLECSQTMGHDKMYWYQQDPGMELHLIHYSYGVNSTEKGDLSSESTVSRIRTEHFPLTLESARPSHTSQYLCASSATQGNTDTQYFGPGTRLTVL.

This clonotype was seen at least ten times. The chain carries TRBV6-2 or TRBV6-3 and TRBJ2-7, with 9 bases identical to TRBD2. The CDR3 sequence is 13 residues long. The ends lost 6 bases at V and 2 bases at J; junction bases unmatched: 2. The germline V gene encodes CDR1 MNHEY and CDR2 SVGEGT. CDR3 protein: CASRTSGTYEQYF. The CDR3 DNA sequence: TGTGCCAGCAGGACTAGCGGCACCTACGAGCAGTACTTC.

This clonotype was counted many times. This chain joins TRBV28 and TRBJ2-7, with D perhaps TRBD2 (5 bases). V lost 1 base and J 5 bases, leaving 18 bases between the germline ends. The CDR3 runs 16 residues. The V gene's germline CDR1 is MDHEN and CDR2 SYDVKM. The CDR3, as DNA: TGTGCCAGCAGTTTATCCTCGGGCGGCCTCGGGAACGAGCAGTACTTC. This translates into CASSLSSGGLGNEQYF.

The gene calls are TRBV19 and TRBJ2-4; weak D call: TRBD1 (5 bases). Per the germline V gene, CDR1 is LNHDA and CDR2 is SQIVND (reference sequence). The CDR3 is 16 amino acids. Between the trimmed V and J ends, which lost 3 bases and 1 base, there was a span of 13 bases. CDR3 coding DNA: TGTGCCAGTAGTATTGGCCAGGGATGGGCCAAAAACATTCAGTACTTC. Amino acid sequence: CASSIGQGWAKNIQYF.